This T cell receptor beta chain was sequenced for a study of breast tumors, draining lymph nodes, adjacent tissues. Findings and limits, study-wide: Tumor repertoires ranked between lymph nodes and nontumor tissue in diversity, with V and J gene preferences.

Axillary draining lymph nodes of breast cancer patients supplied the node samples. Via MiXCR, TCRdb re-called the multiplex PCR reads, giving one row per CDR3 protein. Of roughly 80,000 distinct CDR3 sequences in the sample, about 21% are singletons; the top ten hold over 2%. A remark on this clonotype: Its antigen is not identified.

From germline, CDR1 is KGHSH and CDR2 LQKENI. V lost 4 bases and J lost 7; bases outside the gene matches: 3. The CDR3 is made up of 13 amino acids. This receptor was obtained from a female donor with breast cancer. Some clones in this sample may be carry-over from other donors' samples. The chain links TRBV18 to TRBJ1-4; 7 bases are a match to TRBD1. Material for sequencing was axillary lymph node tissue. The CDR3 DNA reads TGTGCCAGCTCACTCTACAGGGGTGAAAAACTGTTTTTT. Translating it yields CASSLYRGEKLFF.